Listed below are T cell receptor beta chains from one sample, sequenced in a study of blood T cells in healthy people across ages. TCRdb ran MiXCR on the 5' RACE reads and lists one entry per CDR3 protein. The sample includes around 1,000,000 distinct CDR3 sequences, 20% to 25% seen only once; the top ten take around 0.75%. The data also belong to a second study, concerning T cells of mothers and their children.

Source material: blood. These receptors came from a girl aged 2 to 9 in good health. CDR3s leave out the opening cysteine and the closing phenylalanine or tryptophan.

SAMDTYYGYT,TRBJ1-2,TRBV20-1
ASRGTGAMSPLH,TRBJ1-6,TRBV27
ASSPGRGPTYEQY,TRBJ2-7,TRBV7-6
SARRGQGNKDTQY,TRBJ2-3,TRBV20-1
ASSQGVGEGYYGYT,TRBJ1-2,TRBV4-1
ATSRDKGTGIDSYEQY,TRBJ2-7,TRBV15
ASSLRSFRQGAVNTEAF,TRBJ1-1,TRBV5-1
ASSSETAFNTEAF,TRBJ1-1,TRBV27
ATASGGTYEQY,TRBJ2-7,TRBV28
ASSLAGVAAQPQH,TRBJ1-5,TRBV7-2
ASSPDWNGYT,TRBJ1-2,TRBV12-3/TRBV12-4
SAKLAGLREQF,TRBJ2-1,TRBV20-1
SVVGGGDEQY,TRBJ2-7,TRBV29-1
ASRNMGMMRTEAF,TRBJ1-1,TRBV27
SALLGAGASYEQY,TRBJ2-7,TRBV20-1
ASSYRLGERQETQY,.,TRBV6-2/TRBV6-3
ASMSYLSEAF,TRBJ1-1,TRBV12-3/TRBV12-4
ASNPPTWGREQY,TRBJ2-7,TRBV7-9
ASGFGGRDEQY,TRBJ2-7,TRBV28
ASSLSGGNQPQH,TRBJ1-5,TRBV27
ASSFLYSGSPADTQY,TRBJ2-3,TRBV19
ASSQELRNEAF,TRBJ1-1,TRBV4-3
ASSQKRGDRGTSGYEQY,TRBJ2-7,TRBV11-2
ASAASGTDTQY,TRBJ2-3,TRBV2
ASRLGTGFHEQY,TRBJ2-7,TRBV12-3/TRBV12-4
SARVRETVSYNEQF,TRBJ2-1,TRBV20-1
ASSSDREPNQPQH,TRBJ1-5,TRBV12-3/TRBV12-4
ASSGQGSSNQPQH,TRBJ1-5,TRBV28
SARGVAEGNEKLF,TRBJ1-4,TRBV20-1
ASSEDSGSTEAF,TRBJ1-1,TRBV18
SVDSRQGMNTEAF,TRBJ1-1,TRBV29-1
ASRRRGWGDEQF,TRBJ2-1,TRBV5-1
AISEFGRDYGYT,TRBJ1-2,TRBV10-3
SVDETINTEAF,TRBJ1-1,TRBV29-1
ASNLDRGELF,TRBJ2-2,TRBV2
ATSRVRIANTEAF,TRBJ1-1,TRBV15
ATGEEGSGEQY,TRBJ2-7,TRBV15